This TCR beta chain was documented in a study of CXCR3-negative and CXCR3-positive naive CD8 T cells. Study-wide results and limits: Naive CXCR3-positive and CXCR3-negative cells shared similar TRBV-TRBJ usage, unlike memory cells. Comparably high diversity was seen in both naive subsets, and much lower diversity in memory CD8+ cells. In CXCR3-positive naive cells, the TRB CDR3s were more hydrophobic than in CXCR3-negative naive cells.

Preparation of TRB cDNA libraries relied on 5' RACE carrying UMI labels. TCRdb reprocessed the 5' RACE reads and reports one entry per CDR3 protein, with no DNA. The listing records approximately 100,000 distinct CDR3 sequences. Germline assignment: CDR1 MNHEY and CDR2 SVGEGT. The CDR3 has 14 amino acids. With respect to this clonotype: Antigen: not known.

The source is a human donor in good health. Some clones in this sample may be carry-over from other donors' samples. Sequenced material: naive CXCR3+ CD8+ T cells from blood. Subset specified: CD45RO-CCR7+CD27+CD95- naive CD8+ T cells expressing CXCR3 (TNR3+). The chain recombines TRBV6-2 or TRBV6-3 with TRBJ1-3. CDR3 in amino acids: CASSAEVGGNTIYF.